This is a list of T cell receptor beta chains from one sample in a study of blood T cell repertoires in COVID-19. Assay used: immunoSEQ multiplex PCR; TCRdb lists only in-frame clones, some missing. This table has under 95,000 clones, 80% to 90% appearing once. What was sequenced was peripheral blood. The receptors originated from a woman older than 75 with acute or convalescent COVID-19. CDR3s include the opening cysteine and the closing phenylalanine or tryptophan. The D gene is left open where the match is weak. Clone size is not always given. Where it is, it says once, few, many or a class for expanded clones.

clone size	V gene	D gene	J gene	CDR3 protein	CDR3 DNA
-	TRBV6-6	-	TRBJ1-1	CASQRRTPNTEAFF	TGTGCCAGCCAACGAAGAACACCGAACACTGAAGCTTTCTTT
-	TRBV5-1	TRBD1	TRBJ1-5	CASSPDRGNNQPQHF	TGCGCCAGCAGCCCGGACAGGGGCAACAATCAGCCCCAGCATTTT
-	TRBV5-1	-	TRBJ2-7	CASSLGGGASYEQYF	TGCGCCAGCAGCTTGGGCGGCGGGGCCTCCTACGAGCAGTACTTC
-	TRBV27	-	TRBJ1-6	CASSARVGPNSPLHF	TGTGCCAGCAGTGCGAGGGTGGGCCCCAATTCACCCCTCCACTTT
-	TRBV5-5	-	TRBJ1-2	CASSPQGILGYTF	TGTGCCAGCAGCCCACAGGGTATCCTGGGCTACACCTTC
-	TRBV19	-	TRBJ1-1	CASRLGGPGTNEAFF	TGTGCCAGCCGCCTCGGGGGGCCCGGGACTAATGAAGCTTTCTTT
-	TRBV10-3	-	TRBJ1-2	CATNDLQDGYGYTF	TGTGCCACCAACGACCTTCAGGATGGCTATGGCTACACCTTC
-	TRBV5-1	TRBD1	TRBJ2-2	CASRDRVNTGELFF	TGCGCCAGCAGGGACAGGGTGAACACCGGGGAGCTGTTTTTT
medium-sized	TRBV5-4	TRBD1	TRBJ1-2	CASSRDRVTYGYTF	TGTGCCAGCAGCAGGGACAGGGTGACTTATGGCTACACCTTC
-	TRBV29-1	TRBD1	TRBJ1-3	CSVEGVDRGGNTIYF	TGCAGCGTTGAAGGTGTTGACAGGGGTGGAAACACCATATATTTT
-	TRBV28	-	TRBJ2-1	CASRFYRALSYNEQFF	TGTGCCAGCAGATTCTACAGGGCTCTCTCCTACAATGAGCAGTTCTTC
-	TRBV7-6	-	TRBJ1-6	CASSSTPGGGSPLHF	TGTGCCAGCAGCTCTACCCCCGGGGGTGGATCACCCCTCCACTTT
few	TRBV11-1	-	TRBJ2-4	CASSETGLPPNIQYF	TGTGCCAGCAGCGAGACGGGACTGCCGCCGAACATTCAGTACTTT
once	TRBV12-3/TRBV12-4	-	TRBJ2-7	CASSLSSEQYF	TGTGCCAGCAGTTTATCGAGCGAGCAGTACTTC
-	TRBV7-2	-	TRBJ1-5	CASSLAGSVNQPQHF	TGTGCCAGCAGCTTAGCAGGGAGCGTCAATCAGCCCCAGCATTTT
-	TRBV6-6	-	TRBJ2-7	CASTIGTGVYEQYF	TGTGCCAGCACTATCGGGACGGGGGTGTACGAGCAGTACTTC
-	TRBV5-5	-	TRBJ2-7	CASSSPGVPYEQYF	TGTGCCAGCAGCTCCCCGGGGGTGCCCTACGAGCAGTACTTC
-	TRBV6-5	-	TRBJ1-1	CAIASGWTEAFF	TGTGCCATAGCTTCAGGGTGGACTGAAGCTTTCTTT
-	TRBV2	TRBD2	TRBJ2-7	CASRDGLAPYEQYF	TGTGCCAGCAGAGACGGACTAGCTCCCTACGAGCAGTACTTC
-	TRBV4-1	TRBD1	TRBJ1-4	CASSQVSQGMEKLFF	TGCGCCAGCAGCCAAGTCTCACAGGGGATGGAAAAACTGTTTTTT
-	TRBV11-3	TRBD1	TRBJ2-1	CASSPWTGSVSINEQFF	TGTGCCAGCAGCCCTTGGACAGGGTCGGTTTCTATCAATGAGCAGTTCTTC
-	TRBV2	TRBD1	TRBJ1-5	CASTGTGGPNQPQHF	TGTGCCAGCACCGGGACAGGGGGTCCCAATCAGCCCCAGCATTTT
-	TRBV15	TRBD1	TRBJ2-7	CATSRDGGQGAYEQYF	TGTGCCACCAGCAGAGATGGAGGACAGGGGGCATACGAGCAGTACTTC
-	TRBV27	TRBD2	TRBJ2-2	CASSLRGGANTGELFF	TGTGCCAGCAGTTTACGCGGGGGGGCCAACACCGGGGAGCTGTTTTTT
-	TRBV18	-	TRBJ1-3	CASSSKRQPEISGNTIYF	TGTGCCAGCTCATCTAAGAGACAGCCCGAAATCTCTGGAAACACCATATATTTT
-	TRBV7-3	-	TRBJ2-3	CASSLGPGTSTDTQYF	TGTGCCAGCAGCTTAGGGCCGGGGACTAGCACAGATACGCAGTATTTT
-	TRBV20-1	-	TRBJ2-7	CSASSVRASYEQYF	TGCAGTGCTAGTTCGGTCCGAGCCTCCTACGAGCAGTACTTC
-	TRBV2	-	TRBJ2-2	CASSEFSNTGELFF	TGTGCCAGCAGTGAATTCAGTAACACCGGGGAGCTGTTTTTT
-	TRBV11-2	-	TRBJ2-2	CASRGHLGGSTGELFF	TGTGCCAGCAGGGGGCACTTGGGCGGCTCCACCGGGGAGCTGTTTTTT
-	TRBV9	TRBD2	TRBJ2-1	CASSALAASYNEQFF	TGTGCCAGCAGCGCCCTAGCGGCCTCCTACAATGAGCAGTTCTTC
-	TRBV5-1	-	TRBJ1-6	CASSLAGAGNSPLHF	TGCGCCAGCAGCTTGGCCGGGGCGGGGAATTCACCCCTCCACTTT